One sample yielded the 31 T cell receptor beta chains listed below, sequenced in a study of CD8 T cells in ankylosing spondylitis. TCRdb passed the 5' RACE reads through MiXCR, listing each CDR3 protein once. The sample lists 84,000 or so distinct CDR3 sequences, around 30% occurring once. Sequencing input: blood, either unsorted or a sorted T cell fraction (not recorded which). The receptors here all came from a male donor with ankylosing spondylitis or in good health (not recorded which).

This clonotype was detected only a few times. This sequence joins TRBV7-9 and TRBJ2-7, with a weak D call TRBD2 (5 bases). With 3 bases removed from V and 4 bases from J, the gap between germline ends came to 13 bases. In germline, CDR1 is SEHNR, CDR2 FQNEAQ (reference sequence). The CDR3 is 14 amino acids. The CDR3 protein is CASSFSGDRYEQYV. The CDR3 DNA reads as TGTGCCAGCAGCTTTTCCGGGGATCGATACGAGCAGTACGTC.

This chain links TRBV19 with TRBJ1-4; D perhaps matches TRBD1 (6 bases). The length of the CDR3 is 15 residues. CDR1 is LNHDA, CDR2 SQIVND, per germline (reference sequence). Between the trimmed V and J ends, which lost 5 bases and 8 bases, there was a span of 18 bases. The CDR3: CASSGGRTAFEKLFF. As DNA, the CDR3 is TGTGCCAGTAGTGGGGGCCGGACAGCCTTCGAAAAACTGTTTTTT.

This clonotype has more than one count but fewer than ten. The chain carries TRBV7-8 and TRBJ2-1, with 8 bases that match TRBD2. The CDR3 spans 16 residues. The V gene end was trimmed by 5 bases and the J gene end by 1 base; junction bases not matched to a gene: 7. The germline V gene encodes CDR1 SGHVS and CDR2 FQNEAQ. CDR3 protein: CASSQGLAGSYNEQFF. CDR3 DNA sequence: TGTGCCAGCAGCCAAGGACTAGCCGGGTCCTACAATGAGCAGTTCTTC.

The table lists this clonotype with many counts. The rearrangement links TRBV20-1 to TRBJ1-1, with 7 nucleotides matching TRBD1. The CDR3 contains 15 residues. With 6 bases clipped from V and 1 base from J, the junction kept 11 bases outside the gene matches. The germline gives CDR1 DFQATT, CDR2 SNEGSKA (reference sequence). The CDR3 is CSAADRQGSNTEAFF. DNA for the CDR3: TGCAGTGCAGCGGATCGACAGGGCTCGAACACTGAAGCTTTCTTT.

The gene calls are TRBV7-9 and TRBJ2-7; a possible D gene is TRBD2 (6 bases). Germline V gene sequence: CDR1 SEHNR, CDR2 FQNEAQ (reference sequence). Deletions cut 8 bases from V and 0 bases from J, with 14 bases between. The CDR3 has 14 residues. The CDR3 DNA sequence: TGTGCCAGCCGGAGCGGGCCTAGCTCCTACGAGCAGTACTTC. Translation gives CASRSGPSSYEQYF.

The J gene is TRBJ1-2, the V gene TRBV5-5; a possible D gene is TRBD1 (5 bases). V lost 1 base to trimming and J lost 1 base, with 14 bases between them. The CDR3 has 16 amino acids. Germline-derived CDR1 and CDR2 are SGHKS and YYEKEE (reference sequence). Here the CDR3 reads CASSLTDKTYNYGYTF. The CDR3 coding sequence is TGTGCCAGCAGCTTGACGGACAAGACCTATAACTATGGCTACACCTTC.

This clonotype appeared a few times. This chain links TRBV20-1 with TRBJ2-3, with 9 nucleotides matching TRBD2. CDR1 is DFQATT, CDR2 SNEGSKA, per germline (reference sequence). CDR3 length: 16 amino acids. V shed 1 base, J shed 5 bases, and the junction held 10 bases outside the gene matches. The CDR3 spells CSARVMREGPQDTQYF. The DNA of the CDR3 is TGCAGTGCTAGAGTTATGCGGGAGGGCCCTCAAGATACGCAGTATTTT.

CDR3 protein: CAISGQRENTEAFF. For the CDR3, the DNA is TGTGCCATCAGCGGACAGAGAGAGAACACTGAAGCTTTCTTT. The rearrangement links TRBV10-3 to TRBJ1-1, with D maybe TRBD1 (6 bases). Trimming stripped 6 bases from V and 1 base from J, with 12 bases between. This CDR3 spans 14 amino acids. CDR1 and CDR2 (germline): ENHRY, SYGVKD.

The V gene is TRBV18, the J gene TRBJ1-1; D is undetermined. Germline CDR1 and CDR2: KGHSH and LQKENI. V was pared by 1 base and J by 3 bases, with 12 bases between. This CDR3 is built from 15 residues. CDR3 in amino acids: CASSPLSLSYTEAFF. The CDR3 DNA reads TGTGCCAGCTCACCACTGTCCTTGAGTTACACTGAAGCTTTCTTT.

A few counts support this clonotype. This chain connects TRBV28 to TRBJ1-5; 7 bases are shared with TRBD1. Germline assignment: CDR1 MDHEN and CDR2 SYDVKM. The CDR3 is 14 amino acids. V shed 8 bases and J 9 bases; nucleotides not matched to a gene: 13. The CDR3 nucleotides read TGTGCCAGCCTGGGACAGTTCGATCTGTGGCCCCAGCATTTT. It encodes CASLGQFDLWPQHF.

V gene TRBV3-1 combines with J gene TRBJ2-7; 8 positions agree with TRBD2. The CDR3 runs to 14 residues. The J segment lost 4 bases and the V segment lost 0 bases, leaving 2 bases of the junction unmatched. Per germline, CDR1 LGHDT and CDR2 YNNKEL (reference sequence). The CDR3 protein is CASSQDGRGYEQYF. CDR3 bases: TGTGCCAGCAGCCAAGACGGGAGGGGGTACGAGCAGTACTTC.

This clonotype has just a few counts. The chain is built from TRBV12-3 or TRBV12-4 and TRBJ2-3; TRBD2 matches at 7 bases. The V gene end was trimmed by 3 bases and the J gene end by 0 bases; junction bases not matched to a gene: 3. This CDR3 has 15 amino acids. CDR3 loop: CASSFPSGSTDTQYF. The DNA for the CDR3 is TGTGCCAGCAGTTTTCCTAGCGGAAGCACAGATACGCAGTATTTT.

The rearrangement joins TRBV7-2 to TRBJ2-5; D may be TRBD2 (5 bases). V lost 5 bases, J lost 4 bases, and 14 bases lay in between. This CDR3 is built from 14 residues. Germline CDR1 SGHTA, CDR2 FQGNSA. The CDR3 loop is CASSPSFSVETQYF. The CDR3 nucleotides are TGTGCCAGCAGCCCGTCCTTTAGCGTAGAGACCCAGTACTTC.

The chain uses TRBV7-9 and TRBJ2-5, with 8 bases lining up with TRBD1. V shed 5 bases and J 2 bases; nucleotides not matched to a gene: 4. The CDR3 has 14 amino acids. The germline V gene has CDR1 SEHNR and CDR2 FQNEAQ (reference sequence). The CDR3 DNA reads TGTGCCAGCAGCCACAACAGGGGGCAAGAGACCCAGTACTTC. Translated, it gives CASSHNRGQETQYF.

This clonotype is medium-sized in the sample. In DNA form, the CDR3 reads TGTGCCATCAGTGAGGCTCGGACAGGGTCCACCGGGGAGCTGTTTTTT. Encoded protein: CAISEARTGSTGELFF. The chain has TRBV10-3 and TRBJ2-2; 8 nucleotides agree with TRBD1. The CDR3 spans 16 residues. Germline trimming cut 2 bases from V and 4 bases from J; bases unmatched to any gene: 6. Per the germline V gene, CDR1 is ENHRY and CDR2 is SYGVKD.

CDR3 region: CASRQREGLVNEQFF. For the CDR3, the DNA is TGTGCCAGCAGGCAGCGGGAGGGCCTTGTCAATGAGCAGTTCTTC. The V gene is TRBV2, the J gene TRBJ2-1; TRBD2 aligns across 10 bases. CDR3 length: 15 amino acids. Germline CDR1 SNHLY, CDR2 FYNNEI. Germline trimming cut 6 bases from V and 6 bases from J; bases unmatched to any gene: 8.

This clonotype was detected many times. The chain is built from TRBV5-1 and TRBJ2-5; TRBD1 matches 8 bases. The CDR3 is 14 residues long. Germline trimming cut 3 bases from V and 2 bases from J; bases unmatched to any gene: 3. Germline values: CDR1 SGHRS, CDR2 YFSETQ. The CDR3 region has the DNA TGCGCCAGCAGCTCCGGACAGGGACAAGAGACCCAGTACTTC. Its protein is CASSSGQGQETQYF.

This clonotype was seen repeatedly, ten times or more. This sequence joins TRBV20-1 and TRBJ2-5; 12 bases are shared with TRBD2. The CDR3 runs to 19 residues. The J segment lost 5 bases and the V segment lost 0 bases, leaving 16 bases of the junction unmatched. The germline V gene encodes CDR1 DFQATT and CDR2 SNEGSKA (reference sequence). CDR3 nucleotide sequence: TGCAGTGCTAGAGACCTGGTCCACAGGACTAGCGGGATGGGGGAGACCCAGTACTTC. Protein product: CSARDLVHRTSGMGETQYF.

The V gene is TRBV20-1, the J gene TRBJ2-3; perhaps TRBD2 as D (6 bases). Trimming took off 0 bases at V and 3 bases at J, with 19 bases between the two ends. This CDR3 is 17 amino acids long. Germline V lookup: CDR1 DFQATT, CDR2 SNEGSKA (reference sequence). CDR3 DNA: TGCAGTGCTAGAGATTTCGCCTTATACGGGAGAACAGATACGCAGTATTTT. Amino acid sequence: CSARDFALYGRTDTQYF.

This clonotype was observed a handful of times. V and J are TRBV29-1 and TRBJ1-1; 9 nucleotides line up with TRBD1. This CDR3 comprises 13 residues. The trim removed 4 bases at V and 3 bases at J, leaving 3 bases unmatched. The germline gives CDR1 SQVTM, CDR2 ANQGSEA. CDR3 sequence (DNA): TGCAGCGTTGCCGGGACAGGGTACACTGAAGCTTTCTTT. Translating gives CSVAGTGYTEAFF.

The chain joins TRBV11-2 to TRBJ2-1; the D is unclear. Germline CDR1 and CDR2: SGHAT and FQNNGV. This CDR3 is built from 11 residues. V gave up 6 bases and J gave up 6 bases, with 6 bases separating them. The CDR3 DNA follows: TGTGCCAGCAGAAAGCGCAATGAGCAGTTCTTC. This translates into CASRKRNEQFF. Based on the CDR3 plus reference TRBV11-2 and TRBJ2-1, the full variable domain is EAGVAQSPRYKIIEKRQSVAFWCNPISGHATLYWYQQILGQGPKLLIQFQNNGVVDDSQLPKDRFSAERLKGVDSTLKIQPAKLEDSAVYLCASRKRNEQFFGPGTRLTVL.

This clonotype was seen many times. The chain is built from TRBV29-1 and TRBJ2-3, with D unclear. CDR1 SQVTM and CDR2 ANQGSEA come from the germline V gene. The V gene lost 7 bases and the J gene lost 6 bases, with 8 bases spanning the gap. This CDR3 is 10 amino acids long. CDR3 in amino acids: CSAWTDTQYF. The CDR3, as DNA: TGCAGCGCTTGGACGGATACGCAGTATTTT.

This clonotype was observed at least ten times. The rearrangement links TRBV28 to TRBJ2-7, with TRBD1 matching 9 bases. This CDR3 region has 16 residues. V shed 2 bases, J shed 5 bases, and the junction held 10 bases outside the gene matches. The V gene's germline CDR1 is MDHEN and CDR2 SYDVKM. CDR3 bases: TGTGCCAGCAGTTTAAATATCGGGACAGGGTTCCACGAGCAGTACGTC. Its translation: CASSLNIGTGFHEQYV.

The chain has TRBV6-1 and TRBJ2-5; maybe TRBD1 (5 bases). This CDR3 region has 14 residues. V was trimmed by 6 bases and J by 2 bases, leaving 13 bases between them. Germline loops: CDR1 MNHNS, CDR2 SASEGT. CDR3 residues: CASSLDRNQETQYF. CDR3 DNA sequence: TGTGCCAGCAGCCTTGACAGAAATCAAGAGACCCAGTACTTC.

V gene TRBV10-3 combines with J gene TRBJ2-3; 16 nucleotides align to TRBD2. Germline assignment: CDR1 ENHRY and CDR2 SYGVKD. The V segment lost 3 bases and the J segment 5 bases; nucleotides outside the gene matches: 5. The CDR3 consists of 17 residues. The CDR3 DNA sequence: TGTGCCATCAGTGACCCCGGGACTAGCGGGAGGGTAGATACGCAGTATTTT. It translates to CAISDPGTSGRVDTQYF.

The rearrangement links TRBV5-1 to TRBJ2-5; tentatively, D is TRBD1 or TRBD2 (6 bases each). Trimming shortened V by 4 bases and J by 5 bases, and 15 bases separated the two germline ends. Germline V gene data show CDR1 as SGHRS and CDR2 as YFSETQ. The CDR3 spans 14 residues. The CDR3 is CASSGQRGGETQYF. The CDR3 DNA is TGCGCCAGCAGCGGACAGAGGGGAGGTGAGACCCAGTACTTC.

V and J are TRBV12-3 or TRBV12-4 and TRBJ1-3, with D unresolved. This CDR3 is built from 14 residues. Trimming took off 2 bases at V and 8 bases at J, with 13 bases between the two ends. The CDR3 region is CASSLLGRLDTIYF. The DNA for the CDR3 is TGTGCCAGCAGTTTACTGGGCCGGTTAGACACCATATATTTT.

The CDR3 coding sequence is TGCAGTGCTAAGTTCTACCGGGAGGACCAAGCCTACGAGCAGTACTTC. Its protein product is CSAKFYREDQAYEQYF. This chain connects TRBV20-1 to TRBJ2-7; 7 bases align to TRBD2. The germline V gene has CDR1 DFQATT and CDR2 SNEGSKA (reference sequence). With V trimmed by 4 bases and J by 2 bases, 14 bases remained unmatched. This CDR3 is 16 amino acids long.

The CDR3 DNA reads TGCAGCACTAGCGGGGGGCATTTCACAGATACGCAGTATTTT. Protein: CSTSGGHFTDTQYF. J is TRBJ2-3 and V is TRBV29-1; 12 nucleotides line up with TRBD2. V was pared by 8 bases and J by 2 bases, with 5 bases of the junction left unmatched. The CDR3 length is 14 residues. Germline V CDR1 and CDR2: SQVTM, ANQGSEA.

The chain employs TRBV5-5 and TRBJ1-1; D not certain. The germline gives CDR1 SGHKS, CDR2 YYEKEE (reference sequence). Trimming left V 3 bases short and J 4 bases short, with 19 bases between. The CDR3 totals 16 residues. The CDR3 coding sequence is TGTGCCAGCAGCTCACTGGTGGAGGGTCTTGGCACTGAAGCTTTCTTT. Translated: CASSSLVEGLGTEAFF.

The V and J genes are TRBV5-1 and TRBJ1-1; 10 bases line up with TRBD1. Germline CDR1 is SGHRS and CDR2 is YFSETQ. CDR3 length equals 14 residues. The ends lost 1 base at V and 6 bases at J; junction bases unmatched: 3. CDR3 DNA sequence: TGCGCCAGCAGCTTGACGGGGACAGGGGCTGAAGCTTTCTTT. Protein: CASSLTGTGAEAFF.